Listed here is a single TCR beta chain. Its antigen is unknown. Base-call qualities are not available, and no considerably larger clone is one nucleotide away. In light of the paper, this sample's time point label describes: about 28 days (+/-7) after the second vaccine dose. AZD1222 recipients given second doses at about 4 weeks or at about 12 weeks were pooled, since spike-specific TCR depth and breadth were not found to differ between the two schedules. Samples from vaccinated people were obtained from the UK trials COV001 and COV002, which included a single-blind randomized controlled phase 2/3 trial of AZD1222 (ChAdOx1 nCoV-19) in healthy adults. For TCRbeta chain sequencing, PBMC samples were collected from trial participants at day 0 and at day 28 after the second dose. This entry belongs to a study of T cell responses to AZD1222 COVID-19 vaccine (dated by TCRdb to the early 2020s). A note on the overall study: A total of 230 or so trial participants underwent TCR sequencing, of whom approximately 210 received two doses of AZD1222 and about 25 received two doses of the MenACWY control vaccine. Trial participants were enrolled by age into subgroups of 18-55, 56-69 and 70-plus years, and around 150, 28 and 57 TCR-sequenced participants, respectively, were included in these subgroups. Overall study outcomes, separate from this receptor: A significant rise in spike-specific TCR breadth and depth was observed after two AZD1222 doses relative to day 0 and relative to MenACWY recipients. Participants were mostly white British, with more females than males. The authors suggested clonal diversity may have been underestimated. The 56-69-year group was small, and its depth increase did not reach significance, likely because of low power. The whole spike protein was spanned by vaccine-associated CD4 TCRs, and dominant responses were seen in regions 160-218 and 743-854. Because no samples from the day 14 peak response were available, repertoires could be characterized only after the peak T cell response. Reportedly, almost half of the unique spike-specific TCRs recognized epitopes lying outside the regions that are mutated in the B.1.351 and B.1.1.7 variants. Conclusions about previously exposed vaccinees are limited, since just 5 to 7 AZD1222 recipients were seropositive for SARS-CoV-2 at baseline.

The CDR3 regions of human TCRbeta chains were subjected to immunosequencing. The source study handled its data this way. TCRs in the repertoires were compared against a reference library of SARS-CoV-2-specific TCRs that had been generated with the MIRA antigen-specificity platform. Breadth was defined as the fraction of unique TCRs that were SARS-CoV-2-associated. Depth was defined as the fraction of total T cells that were SARS-CoV-2-associated. Using the MIRA data, every spike-specific TCR was mapped to the spike region that the TCR reacted to and assigned to either a CD4 or a CD8 class. Log10-transformed breadth and depth values were compared by one-way ANOVA with Sidak's multiple comparisons tests. TCRdb limited this immuneACCESS table to in-frame rearrangements with V and J called. A share of clones is missing; checked studies link under half to unresolved V genes, and the rest is unexplained. The DNA was the basis for D and trimming; V, J and clone size are from that table. The sample table records more than 60,000 clones; under 90% of these occur just once. The biggest ten clones account for about 1.3% of the sample.

Trimming costs V 5 bases and J 1 base, and their ends lie 10 bases apart. Looking up the germline V gene yields CDR1 LGHNA and CDR2 YSLEER. Counted from cysteine to phenylalanine, this CDR3 has 14 amino acids. Only CDR3 DNA is held: 42 bases, read in frame from base 1. This receptor chain uses TRBV4-3 and TRBJ2-3; the D region is possibly TRBD1 or TRBD2, each matching across 6 bases. The input for sequencing was peripheral blood, taken 28 days after the second AZD1222 dose. This receptor was identified in an adult who received the AZD1222 COVID-19 vaccine. The CDR3 here reads CASSDRGGTDTQYF. The nucleotide sequence reads as follows: TGCGCCAGCAGCGATAGGGGGGGCACAGATACGCAGTATTTT.